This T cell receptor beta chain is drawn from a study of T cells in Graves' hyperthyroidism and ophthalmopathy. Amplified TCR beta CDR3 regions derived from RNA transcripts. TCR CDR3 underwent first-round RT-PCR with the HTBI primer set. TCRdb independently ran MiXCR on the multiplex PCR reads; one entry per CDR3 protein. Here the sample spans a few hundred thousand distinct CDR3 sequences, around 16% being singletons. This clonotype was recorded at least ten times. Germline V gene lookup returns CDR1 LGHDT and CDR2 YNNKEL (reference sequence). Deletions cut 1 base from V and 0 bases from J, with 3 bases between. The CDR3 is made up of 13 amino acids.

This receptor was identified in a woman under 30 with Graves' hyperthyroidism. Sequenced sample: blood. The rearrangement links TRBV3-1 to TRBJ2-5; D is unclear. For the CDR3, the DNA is TGTGCCAGCAGCCAAGGACACCAAGAGACCCAGTACTTC. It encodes CASSQGHQETQYF.